Below are 9 T cell receptor beta chains sequenced from a single sample in a study of blood T cell repertoires in COVID-19. The table came from immunoSEQ multiplex PCR; TCRdb's copy has only in-frame clones and leaves some out. This sample has roughly 100,000 clones, with about 90% found just once. The material sequenced was peripheral blood. The receptors shown here come from a human donor in a cohort sampled during active COVID-19.

The chain recombines TRBV6-1 with TRBJ2-1, with TRBD1 matching over 7 bases. There are 16 residues in the CDR3. Germline loops: CDR1 MNHNS, CDR2 SASEGT. Germline trimming cut 0 bases from V and 4 bases from J; bases unmatched to any gene: 6. This chain's CDR3 is CASSEAQGLVYNEQFF. The CDR3 nucleotides are TGTGCCAGCAGTGAAGCACAGGGGCTGGTATACAATGAGCAGTTCTTC.

V and J are TRBV7-8 and TRBJ2-3; D is unclear. V gave up 4 bases and J gave up 2 bases, with 10 bases separating them. The CDR3 consists of 14 residues. Germline values: CDR1 SGHVS, CDR2 FQNEAQ. Here the CDR3 reads CASSSDTYTDTQYF. In nucleotides, the CDR3 is TGTGCCAGCAGCTCAGACACGTACACAGATACGCAGTATTTT.

The chain has TRBV11-3 and TRBJ2-1; TRBD2 agrees at 7 bases. CDR1 is SGHNT, CDR2 YENEEA, per germline. This CDR3 spans 14 amino acids. Trimming at V came to 5 bases and at J to 2 bases, leaving 3 bases not matched to a gene. CDR3 sequence (DNA): TGTGCCAGCAGCCCGGGAGGCACCTACAATGAGCAGTTCTTC. It is translated as CASSPGGTYNEQFF.

The chain has TRBV7-2 and TRBJ1-2, with 8 bases that match TRBD1. Germline values: CDR1 SGHTA, CDR2 FQGNSA. This CDR3 has 15 amino acids. The V gene end was trimmed by 1 base and the J gene end by 3 bases; junction bases not matched to a gene: 4. The CDR3 region has the DNA TGTGCCAGCAGCTTAGGGGGACAGGCGTACTATGGCTACACCTTC. Translating it yields CASSLGGQAYYGYTF.

The chain recombines TRBV5-4 with TRBJ1-2, with no clear D. V lost 2 bases to trimming and J lost 4 bases, with 9 bases between them. The V gene's germline CDR1 is SGHNT and CDR2 YYREEE (reference sequence). The CDR3 covers 13 residues. In nucleotides, the CDR3 is TGTGCCAGCAGCTTTGGGGAGCGCTATGGCTACACCTTC. As protein: CASSFGERYGYTF.

This clone was seen once. The CDR3: CASSETADVDTEAFF. In DNA, the CDR3 is TGTGCCAGCAGTGAAACTGCGGATGTGGACACTGAAGCTTTCTTT. The rearrangement links TRBV6-1 to TRBJ1-1; D gene uncertain. V lost 2 bases and J 3 bases, leaving 13 bases between the germline ends. The CDR3 is 15 amino acids. Germline values: CDR1 MNHNS, CDR2 SASEGT.

The chain joins TRBV5-1 to TRBJ1-4, with D perhaps matching TRBD1 (5 bases). The CDR3 contains 14 residues. Germline V gene data show CDR1 as SGHRS and CDR2 as YFSETQ. The V end lost 2 bases, the J end lost 7 bases, and 12 bases lay between the germline ends. The CDR3 sequence is CASSFRGYSEKLFF. The CDR3 DNA follows: TGCGCCAGCAGCTTCCGGGGGTATAGTGAAAAACTGTTTTTT. Complete variable domain (other parts from reference TRBV5-1 and TRBJ1-4): KAGVTQTPRYLIKTRGQQVTLSCSPISGHRSVSWYQQTPGQGLQFLFEYFSETQRNKGNFPGRFSGRQFSNSRSEMNVSTLELGDSALYLCASSFRGYSEKLFFGSGTQLSVL.

A few counts support this clone. The CDR3 reads CASSLIGNTIYF. The DNA for the CDR3 is TGTGCCAGCAGTTTAATCGGGAACACCATATATTTT. J is TRBJ1-3 and V is TRBV12-3 or TRBV12-4; D remains ambiguous. The CDR3 consists of 12 residues. V shed 2 bases and J shed 7 bases, with 6 bases lying between them.

The count of this clone is one. The chain uses TRBV30 and TRBJ2-5, with D possibly matching TRBD1 (6 bases). The CDR3 has 13 amino acids. CDR1 is GTSNPN and CDR2 is SVGIG in the germline V gene (reference sequence). The V gene lost 2 bases and the J gene lost 5 bases, with 12 bases spanning the gap. CDR3 region: CAWSSTGAETQYF. CDR3 in DNA: TGTGCCTGGAGTTCGACAGGCGCGGAGACCCAGTACTTC. Filled out from reference TRBV30 and TRBJ2-5, the complete variable domain reads SQTIHQWPATLVQPVGSPLSLECTVEGTSNPNLYWYRQAAGRGLQLLFYSVGIGQISSEVPQNLSASRPQDRQFILSSKKLLLSDSGFYLCAWSSTGAETQYFGPGTRLLVL.